The sequence of this T cell receptor (beta chain) was determined in a study of early T cells in non-severe SARS-CoV-2 infection (dated by TCRdb to the early 2020s). At the level of the whole study: TCR sequencing used bulk RNA from unsorted whole blood, so alpha and beta chains could not be paired. Broad study findings and their caveats: VDJdb matching was skewed toward anti-spike CD8 responses and likely underestimated virus-specific expansions, missing private and CD4 specificities.

Library preparation employed 5' RACE. These reads were obtained on a NextSeq 500. In the TCR library protocol, unique molecular identifiers were attached to individual cDNA molecules to correct for PCR bias and sequencing error. TCR alpha and beta chains were both sequenced, and the abundances of alpha and beta sequences in each sample were closely correlated with each other. In the original analysis: Decombinator V4 was used to annotate TCR sequences for V gene, J gene and CDR3. TCRs were defined as expanded if a significant change between any two time points was detected under a Poisson model with p below 0.0001. TCR abundances were normalised to the total number of TCRs sequenced per sample and were expressed as counts per million. MAIT TCRs were defined by TRAV1-2 paired with TRAJ12, TRAJ20 or TRAJ33, and iNKT TCRs by TRAV10 paired with TRAJ18. VDJdb, accessed on 1 November 2021, was searched for TCRs annotated for CMV, EBV and SARS-CoV-2, and TCRs annotated for more than one antigen were excluded. TCRdb itself trimmed the public reads at Q25 with fastp, ran MiXCR and retained productive beta chains. Rows with a matching CDR3 protein are joined into one entry that keeps the most common DNA and genes. The V and J calls and clone size are TCRdb's, not the authors'. Counted in this sample were some 81,000 distinct CDR3 sequences; 9% to 10% of them appeared once. Of the sample, about 4.6% is held by the ten largest clones.

Set within a cohort of healthcare workers in London, UK, this nested case-control study involved weekly PCR testing of nasopharyngeal swabs along with blood sampling. Healthcare workers were recruited during the week of the UK lockdown, between 23 and 31 March 2020, and followed weekly for up to roughly 15 weeks. The table lists this clonotype with many counts. The antigen it recognizes is unknown. Base qualities are missing; no much larger clone stands one base away. The CDR3 runs 16 amino acids, cysteine and phenylalanine included. Just the 48-base CDR3 DNA is kept, in frame starting at base 1. V is cut by 5 bases and J by 3 bases, and the space between the germline ends is 16 bases. Per the germline V gene, SGHVS is the CDR1 and FNYEAQ is the CDR2.

The chain joins TRBV7-6 to TRBJ1-4; no D gene is confidently identified. The sequenced sample consisted of whole blood. This TCR was sampled from an adult who was a healthcare worker with PCR-confirmed SARS-CoV-2 infection or an uninfected control (not recorded which). The encoded CDR3 is CASSLNPGPSNEKLFF. The DNA is TGTGCCAGCAGCCTGAACCCGGGTCCCTCTAATGAAAAACTGTTTTTT.